This paragraph reports one T cell receptor (beta chain). Its specificity is not known. TCRdb's copy holds only in-frame clones and misses some; the assay was immunoSEQ multiplex PCR. The repertoire consists of 60,000 or so clones, with about 81% occurring once and the leading ten covering around 8.4%. Germline V gene data show CDR1 as SGHRS and CDR2 as YFSETQ. The CDR3 spans 14 residues. V was clipped by 1 base and J by 7 bases, with 14 bases between them. The sample originates from a study of a mutant IDH1 vaccine in newly diagnosed glioma. Study summary: Eight vaccinations were given in weeks 1, 3, 5, 7, 11, 15, 19 and 23.

Time point noted: week 23, last vaccination. Doses comprised 300 ug of mutant IDH1 20-mer peptide each, plus topical imiquimod. This clonotype was sampled from a woman in her forties with glioma. Some clones in this sample may be carry-over from other donors' samples. The sequencing used PBMCs, collected from a glioma patient whose treatment included an IDH1 peptide vaccine. The genes are TRBV5-1 and TRBJ2-5; maybe TRBD1 (5 bases). CDR3 amino acids: CASSLTQGVGTQYF. CDR3 DNA sequence: TGCGCCAGCAGCTTGACTCAGGGCGTTGGGACCCAGTACTTC.